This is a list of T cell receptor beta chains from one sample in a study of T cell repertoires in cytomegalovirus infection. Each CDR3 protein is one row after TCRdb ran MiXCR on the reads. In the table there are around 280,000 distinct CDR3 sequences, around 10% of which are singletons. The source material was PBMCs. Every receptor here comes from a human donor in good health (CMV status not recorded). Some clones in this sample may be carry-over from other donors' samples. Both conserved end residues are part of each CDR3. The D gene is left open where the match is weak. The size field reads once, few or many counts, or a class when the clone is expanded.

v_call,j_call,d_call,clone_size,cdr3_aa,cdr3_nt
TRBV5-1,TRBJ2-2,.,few,CASEGYTGELFF,TGCGCCTCAGAAGGGTACACCGGGGAGCTGTTTTTT
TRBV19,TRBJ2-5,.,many,CASSIQGKEQTQYF,TGTGCCAGTAGTATCCAGGGAAAGGAGCAGACCCAGTACTTC
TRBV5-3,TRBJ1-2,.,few,CASSPSGANYGYTF,TGTGCCAGCAGCCCCTCTGGAGCTAACTATGGCTACACCTTC
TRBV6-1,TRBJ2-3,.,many,CASSAGTDTQYF,TGTGCCAGCAGTGCCGGCACAGATACGCAGTATTTT
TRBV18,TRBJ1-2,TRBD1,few,CASSLDRVYGYTF,TGTGCCAGCTCACTTGACAGGGTTTATGGCTACACCTTC
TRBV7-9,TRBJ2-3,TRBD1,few,CASKGQGSDTQYF,TGTGCCAGCAAGGGACAGGGTTCAGATACGCAGTATTTT
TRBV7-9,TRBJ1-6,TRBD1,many,CASSSGTGVSYNSPLHF,TGTGCCAGCAGCTCCGGGACAGGGGTCTCCTATAATTCACCCCTCCACTTT
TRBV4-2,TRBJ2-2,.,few,CASSPLGEGADTGELFF,TGTGCCAGCAGCCCCCTCGGGGAGGGGGCTGACACCGGGGAGCTGTTTTTT
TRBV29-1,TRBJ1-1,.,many,CSVEARRSGTEAFF,TGCAGCGTTGAAGCGCGGCGCTCGGGCACTGAAGCTTTCTTT
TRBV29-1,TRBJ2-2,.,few,CSGLDANTGELFF,TGCAGCGGACTAGACGCGAACACCGGGGAGCTGTTTTTT
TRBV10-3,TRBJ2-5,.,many,CAISLEARETQYF,TGTGCCATCAGTTTGGAGGCTCGGGAGACCCAGTACTTC
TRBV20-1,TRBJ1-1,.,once,CSALGTLLNTEAFF,TGCAGTGCCCTGGGGACACTTCTTAACACTGAAGCTTTCTTT
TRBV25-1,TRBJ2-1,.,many,CASSEQRTEYNEQFF,TGTGCCAGCAGTGAACAACGGACCGAATACAATGAGCAGTTCTTC
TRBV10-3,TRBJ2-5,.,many,CAIRGPNQETQYF,TGTGCCATCAGAGGACCGAACCAAGAGACCCAGTACTTC
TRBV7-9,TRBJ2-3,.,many,CASSSSGSGEEYF,TGTGCCAGCAGCTCCTCGGGTAGCGGTGAAGAGTATTTT
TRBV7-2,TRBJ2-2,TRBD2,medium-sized,CASSLLAGGDTGELFF,TGTGCCAGCAGCCTGCTAGCGGGGGGGGACACCGGGGAGCTGTTTTTT
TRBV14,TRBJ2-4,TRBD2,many,CASSPAGGLNIQYF,TGTGCCAGCAGCCCAGCGGGGGGGCTGAACATTCAGTACTTC
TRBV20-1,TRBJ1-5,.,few,CSARLDISNQPQHF,TGCAGTGCGAGACTGGACATTAGCAATCAGCCCCAGCATTTT
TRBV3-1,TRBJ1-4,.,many,CASSQAGTATNEKLFF,TGTGCCAGCAGCCAAGCGGGAACTGCAACTAATGAAAAACTGTTTTTT
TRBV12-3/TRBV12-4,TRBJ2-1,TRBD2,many,CASRPVSGGSYNEQFF,TGTGCCAGCAGGCCCGTTAGCGGGGGATCCTACAATGAGCAGTTCTTC
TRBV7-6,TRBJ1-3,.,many,CASSLSQLGNTIYF,TGTGCCAGCAGCTTAAGCCAGCTTGGAAACACCATATATTTT
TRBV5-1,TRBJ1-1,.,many,CASSFSPQRSNTEAFF,TGCGCCAGCAGCTTCAGCCCCCAGCGATCGAACACTGAAGCTTTCTTT